Each of the 3 T cell receptor beta chains below was sequenced from the same sample in a study of cytomegalovirus exposure and HLA in healthy donors. PCR involved 60 Vbeta and 13 Jbeta primers. TCRdb's table, derived via immunoSEQ multiplex PCR, lists solely in-frame clones and lacks some. The sample records about 140,000 clones, 65% to 70% being singletons. The sequenced sample was PBMCs. The receptors originated from a young man in good health and CMV-seropositive.

This clone occurred a few times. The V call is TRBV6-5, the J call TRBJ1-1; a possible D gene is TRBD1 (5 bases). The CDR3 is made up of 15 amino acids. Deletions cut 1 base from V and 0 bases from J, with 9 bases between. The germline CDR1 and CDR2 sequences are MNHEY and SVGAGI. CDR3 region: CASSYFGGLNTEAFF. In DNA form, the CDR3 reads TGTGCCAGCAGTTACTTCGGGGGGTTGAACACTGAAGCTTTCTTT.

This clone was detected a few times. The CDR3 here is CASSVPGDLSDGYTF. The CDR3 DNA sequence: TGTGCCAGTAGTGTACCGGGGGACCTCAGCGATGGCTACACCTTC. The V call is TRBV19, the J call TRBJ1-2; a possible D gene is TRBD1 (5 bases). V lost 5 bases and J lost 6, with 19 bases in between. Germline CDR1 LNHDA, CDR2 SQIVND (reference sequence). There are 15 residues in the CDR3.

CDR3 sequence (DNA): TGTGCCAGTAGTTTATACGGACAAAACAATCAGCCCCAGCATTTT. This gives the protein CASSLYGQNNQPQHF. V usage is TRBV19 and J usage is TRBJ1-5; a weak D match, TRBD1 (5 bases). V shed 5 bases and J shed 3 bases, with 14 bases lying between them. The CDR3 consists of 15 residues. Germline V gene lookup returns CDR1 LNHDA and CDR2 SQIVND (reference sequence). The complete variable domain, with remaining parts taken from reference TRBV19 and TRBJ1-5, reads DGGITQSPKYLFRKEGQNVTLSCEQNLNHDAMYWYRQDPGQGLRLIYYSQIVNDFQKGDIAEGYSVSREKKESFPLTVTSAQKNPTAFYLCASSLYGQNNQPQHFGDGTRLSIL.